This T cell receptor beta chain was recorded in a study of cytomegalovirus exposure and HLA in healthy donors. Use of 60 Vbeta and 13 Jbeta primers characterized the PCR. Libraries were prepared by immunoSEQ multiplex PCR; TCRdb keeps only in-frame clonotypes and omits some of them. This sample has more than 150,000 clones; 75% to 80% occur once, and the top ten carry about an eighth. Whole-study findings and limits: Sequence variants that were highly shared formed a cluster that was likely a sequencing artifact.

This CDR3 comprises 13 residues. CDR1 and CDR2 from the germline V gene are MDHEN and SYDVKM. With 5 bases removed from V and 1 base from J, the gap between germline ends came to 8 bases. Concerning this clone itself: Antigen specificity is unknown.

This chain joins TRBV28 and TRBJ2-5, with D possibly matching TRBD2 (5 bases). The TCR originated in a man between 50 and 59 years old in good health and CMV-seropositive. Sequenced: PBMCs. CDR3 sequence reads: CASSRGFQETQYF. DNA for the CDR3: TGTGCCAGCAGTCGCGGGTTCCAAGAGACCCAGTACTTC.